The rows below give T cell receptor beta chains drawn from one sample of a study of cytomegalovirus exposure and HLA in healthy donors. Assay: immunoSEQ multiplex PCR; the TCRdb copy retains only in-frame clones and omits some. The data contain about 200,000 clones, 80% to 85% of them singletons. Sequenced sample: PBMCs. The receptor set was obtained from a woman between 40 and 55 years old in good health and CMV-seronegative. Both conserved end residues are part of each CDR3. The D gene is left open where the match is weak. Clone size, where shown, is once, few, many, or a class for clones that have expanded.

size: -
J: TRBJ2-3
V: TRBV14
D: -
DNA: TGTGCCAGCAGCCTCGCAGATACGCAGTATTTT
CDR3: CASSLADTQYF

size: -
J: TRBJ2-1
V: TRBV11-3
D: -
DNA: TGTGCCAGCAGCATGAATTCGGACAATGAGCAGTTCTTC
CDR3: CASSMNSDNEQFF

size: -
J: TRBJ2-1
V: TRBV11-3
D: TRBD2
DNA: TGTGCCAGCAGCTTAGAACTAGCGGGAGCTACCTCCTACAATGAGCAGTTCTTC
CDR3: CASSLELAGATSYNEQFF

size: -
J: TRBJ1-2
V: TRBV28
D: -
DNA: TGTGCCAGCAGTTTATCCGTGACGGGATGGGGATTATATGGCTACACCTTC
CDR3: CASSLSVTGWGLYGYTF

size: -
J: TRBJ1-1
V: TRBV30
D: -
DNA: TGTGCCTGGAGACAGGGCGCTGAAGCTTTCTTT
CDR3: CAWRQGAEAFF

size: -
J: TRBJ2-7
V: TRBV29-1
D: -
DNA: TGCAGCGTCGGACAGACCAGCGAGCAGTACTTC
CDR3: CSVGQTSEQYF

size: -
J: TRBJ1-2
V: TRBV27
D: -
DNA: TGTGCCAGCAGTTTACGATCGGAGTATGGCTACACCTTC
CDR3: CASSLRSEYGYTF

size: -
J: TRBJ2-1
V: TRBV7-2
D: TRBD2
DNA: TGTGCCAGCAGCCCAGAAAGGACTAGCGGGATAGGCTATGAGCAGTTCTTC
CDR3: CASSPERTSGIGYEQFF

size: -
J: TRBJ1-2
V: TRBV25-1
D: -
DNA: TGTGCCAGCAGTGCAAGAGGGGGTTCCTATGGCTACACCTTC
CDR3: CASSARGGSYGYTF

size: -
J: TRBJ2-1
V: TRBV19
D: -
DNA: TGTGCCAGTAGTCCTCAGCGGGCGGCCTTCAATGAGCAGTTCTTC
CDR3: CASSPQRAAFNEQFF

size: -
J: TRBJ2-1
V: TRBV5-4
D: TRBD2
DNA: TGTGCCAGCAGCTTGAGGGTAGCGGGAGGGCGGAATGAGCAGTTCTTC
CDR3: CASSLRVAGGRNEQFF

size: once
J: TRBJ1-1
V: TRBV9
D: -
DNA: TGTGCCAGCAGCTACAAAGCCAGGGACACTGAAGCTTTCTTT
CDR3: CASSYKARDTEAFF

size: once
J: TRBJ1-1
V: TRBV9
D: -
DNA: TGTGCCAGCAGCCCCAGGGCGGGGCCCACTGAAGCTTTCTTT
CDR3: CASSPRAGPTEAFF

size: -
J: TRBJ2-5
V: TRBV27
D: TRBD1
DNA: TGTGCCAGCAGTCCCCGGGACAGCGCTGAGGAGACCCAGTACTTC
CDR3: CASSPRDSAEETQYF

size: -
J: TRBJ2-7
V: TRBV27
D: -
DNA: TGTGCCAGCAGTTTCAGCGGAGCCTACGAGCAGTACTTC
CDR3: CASSFSGAYEQYF

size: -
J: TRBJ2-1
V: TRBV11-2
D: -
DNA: TGTGCCAGCAGCTTAGGTCAAAACAATGAGCAGTTCTTC
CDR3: CASSLGQNNEQFF

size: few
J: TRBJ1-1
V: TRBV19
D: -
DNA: TGTGCCAGTAACCCCGCCCTCCAGGCGACTGAAGCTTTCTTT
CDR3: CASNPALQATEAFF

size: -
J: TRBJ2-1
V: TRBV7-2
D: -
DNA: TGTGCCAGCAGCCCAGGGGTTCGCAATGAGCAGTTCTTC
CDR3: CASSPGVRNEQFF

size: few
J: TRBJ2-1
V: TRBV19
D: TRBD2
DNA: TGTGCCAGTAGTCCCACTAGCGGGGGACCCAATGAGCAGTTCTTC
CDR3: CASSPTSGGPNEQFF

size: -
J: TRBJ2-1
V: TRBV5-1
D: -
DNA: TGCGCCAGCAGTTTCGCCGGAGTTCAGAACAATGAGCAGTTCTTC
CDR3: CASSFAGVQNNEQFF

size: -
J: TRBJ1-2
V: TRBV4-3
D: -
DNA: TGCGCCAGCAGCCAAGGGAAGGGGAGGGTGGATGGCTACACCTTC
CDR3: CASSQGKGRVDGYTF

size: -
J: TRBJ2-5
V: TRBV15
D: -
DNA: TGTGCCACCAGCTCGACTGGTACCCAGTACTTC
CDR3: CATSSTGTQYF

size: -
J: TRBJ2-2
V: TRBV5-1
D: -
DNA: TGCGCCAGCAGCTTGGGGGCCGCGAACACCGGGGAGCTGTTTTTT
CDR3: CASSLGAANTGELFF

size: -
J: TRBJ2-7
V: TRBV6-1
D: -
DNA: TGTGCCAGCAGTCGGACAGCACTCTACGAGCAGTACTTC
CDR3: CASSRTALYEQYF

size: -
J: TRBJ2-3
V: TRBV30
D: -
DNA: TGTGCCTGGACCGAGCGAGATACGCAGTATTTT
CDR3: CAWTERDTQYF